This TCR beta chain was retrieved from a study of blood T cell repertoires in COVID-19. Study in general: Sample material is recorded as cDNA or gDNA derived from T cells, B-cell-depleted T cells, or PBMCs.

There are 16 residues in the CDR3. Germline values: CDR1 LGHNA, CDR2 YNFKEQ. V was clipped by 1 base and J by 2 bases, with 12 bases between them. As handled by the study authors: Amplification from reference gene primers served as the basis for estimated nucleated cell counts. Sequenced by immunoSEQ multiplex PCR; TCRdb stores in-frame clones only, minus some. V, J and clone size are those of that table, while D and trimming were read from the DNA. Of over 150,000 clones listed, around 84% are singletons. This clone was detected only a few times. This chain joins TRBV4-2 and TRBJ1-3; D may be TRBD1 (5 bases). The sequencing sample was made of peripheral blood. This clonotype originated in a man aged 50 to 59 with active or convalescent COVID-19. The CDR3 nucleotides read TGTGCCAGCAGCCAAGGACCCACAGGAGCTGGAAACACCATATATTTT. Translating gives CASSQGPTGAGNTIYF.